Listed below are T cell receptor beta chains from one sample, sequenced in a study of PD-L1 blockade in urothelial cancer. Sequencing used immunoSEQ multiplex PCR; TCRdb keeps in-frame clones, though not all of them. The table lists roughly 120,000 clones, less than 95% of them singletons. This specimen consisted of PBMCs, obtained around atezolizumab (anti-PD-L1) treatment. The origin of the receptors is a man aged 60 to 75 with urothelial cancer. CDR3s include the opening cysteine and the closing phenylalanine or tryptophan. The D gene is left open where the match is weak. Clone size is stated in some rows and not others, as once, few, many or a class when expanded.

D	V	size	J	CDR3	DNA
NA	TRBV7-2	NA	TRBJ2-3	CASSLDRARADTQYF	TGTGCCAGCAGCTTAGATCGGGCCAGGGCAGATACGCAGTATTTT
NA	TRBV16	NA	TRBJ2-5	CASSQVGWGVGQETQYF	TGTGCCAGCAGCCAAGTCGGATGGGGGGTTGGCCAAGAGACCCAGTACTTC
TRBD2	TRBV19	NA	TRBJ2-5	CASRGLAGGETQYF	TGTGCCAGCCGAGGACTAGCGGGAGGGGAGACCCAGTACTTC
NA	TRBV30	NA	TRBJ1-5	CAWDLGVNQPQHF	TGTGCCTGGGATCTCGGGGTCAATCAGCCCCAGCATTTT
TRBD2	TRBV6-4	NA	TRBJ2-7	CASSEEAGWSYEQYF	TGTGCCAGCAGTGAGGAAGCGGGATGGTCCTACGAGCAGTACTTC
NA	TRBV6-9	NA	TRBJ1-2	CASSYKSGFSYGYTF	TGTGCCAGCAGTTATAAATCCGGGTTTAGCTATGGCTACACCTTC
NA	TRBV7-8	NA	TRBJ2-3	CASSFQGTYTDTQYF	TGTGCCAGCAGCTTCCAGGGGACCTACACAGATACGCAGTATTTT
NA	TRBV11-1	NA	TRBJ1-5	CASGYTGKGGNQPQHF	TGTGCCAGCGGATATACAGGAAAAGGCGGCAATCAGCCCCAGCATTTT
NA	TRBV15	once	TRBJ2-3	CATSRDYTDTQYF	TGTGCCACCAGCAGAGACTACACAGATACGCAGTATTTT
TRBD1	TRBV15	once	TRBJ1-2	CATSREKGQVTGYTF	TGTGCCACCAGCAGAGAAAAGGGACAGGTGACTGGCTACACCTTC
NA	TRBV11-1	few	TRBJ2-7	CASSFARSYEQYF	TGTGCCAGCAGCTTTGCACGGTCCTACGAGCAGTACTTC
NA	TRBV4-3	NA	TRBJ2-2	CASSQDRQGYLPGELFF	TGCGCCAGCAGCCAAGACCGCCAGGGGTACTTGCCAGGGGAGCTGTTTTTT
NA	TRBV28	NA	TRBJ2-7	CASTTQGMYEQYF	TGTGCCAGCACCACCCAGGGAATGTACGAGCAGTACTTC
NA	TRBV5-1	NA	TRBJ2-5	CASSLDRVETQYF	TGCGCCAGCAGCTTGGACAGGGTAGAGACCCAGTACTTC
TRBD1	TRBV27	NA	TRBJ2-1	CASSIRQGAGNEQFF	TGTGCCAGCAGTATACGACAGGGGGCGGGCAATGAGCAGTTCTTC
TRBD1	TRBV5-1	NA	TRBJ2-1	CASSIDRDEQFF	TGCGCCAGCAGCATCGACAGGGATGAGCAGTTCTTC
TRBD1	TRBV4-1	NA	TRBJ2-3	CASSSRGTANTDTQYF	TGCGCCAGCAGCTCCCGAGGGACAGCGAACACAGATACGCAGTATTTT
NA	TRBV27	NA	TRBJ1-3	CASSDGGNSGNTIYF	TGTGCCAGCTCGGACGGGGGAAACTCTGGAAACACCATATATTTT
NA	TRBV6-5	NA	TRBJ1-1	CASSYSHDTMLAAFF	TGTGCCAGCAGTTACTCCCATGACACAATGCTGGCGGCTTTCTTT
TRBD2	TRBV5-4	NA	TRBJ2-7	CASSLAKGSGTAYEQYF	TGTGCCAGCAGCTTGGCCAAAGGTAGCGGGACGGCCTACGAGCAGTACTTC
NA	TRBV19	NA	TRBJ1-5	CASSPGQYNQPQHF	TGTGCCAGTAGTCCTGGACAGTACAATCAGCCCCAGCATTTT
TRBD2	TRBV10-3	once	TRBJ2-7	CAISEFKGEGNEQYF	TGTGCCATCAGTGAGTTTAAAGGGGAGGGGAACGAGCAGTACTTC
NA	TRBV28	once	TRBJ1-4	CASSLIRQGTTNEKLFF	TGTGCCAGCAGTTTAATCCGGCAGGGGACAACTAATGAAAAACTGTTTTTT
TRBD1	TRBV5-8	NA	TRBJ1-1	CASSLEGQPIPIRMNTEAFF	TGTGCCAGCAGCTTGGAGGGACAGCCAATCCCCATTCGGATGAACACTGAAGCTTTCTTT
TRBD1	TRBV9	NA	TRBJ1-5	CASSVPRQGRGGQPQHF	TGTGCCAGCAGCGTACCACGACAGGGTCGAGGCGGTCAGCCCCAGCATTTT
NA	TRBV29-1	NA	TRBJ1-2	CSGGDEYNYGYTF	TGCAGCGGGGGCGACGAGTATAACTATGGCTACACCTTC